The 14 T cell receptor beta chains reported below all come from one sample, sequenced in a study of beta chain features in type 1 diabetes (dated by TCRdb to the late 2010s). The paper's findings and limits, for the study overall: In all four CD4+ subsets, TCRB CDR3 length was moderately but significantly shorter in type 1 diabetes patients.

Library construction relied on the immunoSEQ multiplex PCR assay. The High Capacity cDNA Reverse Transcription Kit was used to reverse transcribe all of the isolated RNA, meaning that expressed TCRB transcripts were what got sequenced. TCRdb provides this immuneACCESS table in a form limited to in-frame rearrangements. Some clones are lacking; in checked studies, under half of them reflect an unresolved V gene, and why the rest are absent is not known. The sample profile shows 140,000 to 150,000 clones; about 13% of them were found once. The ten biggest clones cover 1% to 1.5% of the sample. Which antigens these TCRs recognize remains unknown. Sample: central memory CD4+ T cells from blood. The receptor source for this set is a man aged 18 to 29 with type 1 diabetes.

This clone was picked up a small number of times. V and J are TRBV6-6 and TRBJ2-1; 8 nucleotides align to TRBD1. Germline CDR1 reads MNHNY; CDR2 reads SVGAGI (reference sequence). CDR3 length: 15 residues. The J segment lost 1 base and the V segment lost 7 bases, leaving 6 bases of the junction unmatched. CDR3 sequence: CASIPQGASYNEQFF. Written as DNA, the CDR3 is TGTGCCAGCATCCCCCAGGGGGCTTCCTACAATGAGCAGTTCTTC.

In this sample, this clone turned up a few times. The sample contains more than one DNA sequence encoding this CDR3. The chain employs TRBV4-1 and TRBJ2-2; no clear D gene. Trimming removed 1 base at V and 3 bases at J, with 9 bases between. From germline, CDR1 is MGHRA and CDR2 YSYEKL. This CDR3 contains 15 residues. The CDR3 DNA follows: TGCGCCAGCAGCCAAGCCCGGGCTCACACCGGGGAGCTGTTTTTT. This translates into CASSQARAHTGELFF.

This chain joins TRBV2 and TRBJ1-2; TRBD1 aligns across 9 bases. V was clipped by 7 bases and J by 6 bases; unmatched bases: 6. This CDR3 has 13 amino acids. Germline CDR1 is SNHLY and CDR2 is FYNNEI. The CDR3 here is CASTRQGDHGYTF. For the CDR3, the DNA is TGTGCCAGCACCCGACAGGGGGACCATGGCTACACCTTC.

This clone has more than one count but fewer than ten. This sequence joins TRBV4-2 and TRBJ2-7; 11 bases are a match to TRBD2. V lost 3 bases, J lost 3 bases, and 1 base stayed unmatched. From germline, CDR1 is LGHNA and CDR2 YNFKEQ. CDR3 length: 14 amino acids. CDR3 in amino acids: CASSQTSGDYEQYF. CDR3 DNA sequence: TGTGCCAGCAGCCAGACTAGCGGGGACTACGAGCAGTACTTC.

This clone was picked up one time. A far bigger clonotype differs at one base, so this is likely a read error. The rearrangement joins TRBV28 to TRBJ2-6, with D hard to call. Trimming took off 6 bases at V and 0 bases at J, with 12 bases between the two ends. This CDR3 region has 16 residues. Germline lookup yields CDR1 MDHEN and CDR2 SYDVKM. Written as DNA, the CDR3 is TGTGCCAGCAGGTTAAAGGTTCACTCTGGGGCCAACGTCCTGACTTTC. This encodes CASRLKVHSGANVLTF.

This clone was detected only a few times. The V and J genes are TRBV4-1 and TRBJ1-5, with D unclear. Germline loops: CDR1 MGHRA, CDR2 YSYEKL. The CDR3 runs to 18 residues. Trimming removed 0 bases at V and 4 bases at J, with 19 bases between. CDR3 loop: CASSQDPAEGLRNQPQHF. CDR3 bases: TGCGCCAGCAGCCAAGATCCGGCAGAGGGTTTGAGGAATCAGCCCCAGCATTTT.

This clone has just a few counts. The rearrangement links TRBV4-2 to TRBJ1-4; D is uncertain. The V gene lost 1 base and the J gene lost 2 bases, with 8 bases spanning the gap. The CDR3 consists of 15 residues. The germline gives CDR1 LGHNA, CDR2 YNFKEQ. This chain's CDR3 is CASSQVGQTNEKLFF. CDR3 DNA sequence: TGTGCCAGCAGCCAAGTAGGGCAGACTAATGAAAAACTGTTTTTT.

The J gene is TRBJ2-7, the V gene TRBV29-1; D may match TRBD1 or TRBD2 (5 bases each). The V gene lost 7 bases and the J gene lost 7 bases, with 17 bases spanning the gap. CDR3 length: 12 residues. Germline V gives CDR1 SQVTM, CDR2 ANQGSEA. This CDR3 reads CSARAGTEEQYF. CDR3 DNA sequence: TGCAGCGCCCGGGCCGGGACGGAGGAGCAGTACTTC.

This clone has a handful of counts. The chain joins TRBV5-4 to TRBJ1-3, with no clear D. The V end was cut by 4 bases, the J end by 0 bases, with 11 bases between. Germline CDR1 reads SGHNT; CDR2 reads YYREEE (reference sequence). This CDR3 has 15 residues. The CDR3 loop is CASSQGLSSGNTIYF. The CDR3 DNA is TGTGCCAGCAGCCAAGGGCTGTCCTCTGGAAACACCATATATTTT. Full variable domain (missing parts from reference TRBV5-4 and TRBJ1-3): ETGVTQSPTHLIKTRGQQVTLRCSSQSGHNTVSWYQQALGQGPQFIFQYYREEENGRGNFPPRFSGLQFPNYSSELNVNALELDDSALYLCASSQGLSSGNTIYFGEGSWLTVV.

This clone was found many times. This CDR3 reads CASGKGQGTDTQYF. The CDR3 DNA sequence: TGTGCCAGCGGGAAGGGACAGGGCACAGATACGCAGTATTTT. This chain uses TRBV11-3 with TRBJ2-3; 8 nucleotides align to TRBD1. Unmatched junction bases numbered 5, after V lost 8 bases and J lost 1 base. The CDR3 is 14 residues long. Per the germline V gene, CDR1 is SGHNT and CDR2 is YENEEA.

There are a few counts of this clone. This chain connects TRBV2 to TRBJ2-1; no firm D call. The V and J ends lost 5 bases and 4 bases respectively, with 12 bases between them. The CDR3 consists of 14 residues. From germline, CDR1 is SNHLY and CDR2 FYNNEI. CDR3 loop: CASSKDPRYNEQFF. In nucleotides, the CDR3 is TGTGCCAGCAGTAAAGACCCCCGATACAATGAGCAGTTCTTC.

This clone has only a few counts. The chain recombines TRBV7-6 with TRBJ2-3; 9 bases align to TRBD1. From germline, CDR1 is SGHVS and CDR2 FNYEAQ. This CDR3 has 16 amino acids. The trim removed 1 base at V and 5 bases at J, leaving 7 bases unmatched. In nucleotides, the CDR3 is TGTGCCAGCAGCTTAGTTACAGGGGGCGCTTTAGATACGCAGTATTTT. The encoded protein is CASSLVTGGALDTQYF.

As for this clone: Distinct nucleotide sequences in the sample also encode this CDR3. CDR3 residues: CASSYTDTQYF. The CDR3 DNA sequence: TGTGCCAGCAGCTACACAGATACGCAGTATTTT. V usage is TRBV2 and J usage is TRBJ2-3; D not certain. There are 11 residues in the CDR3. V dropped 6 bases and J dropped 2 bases, with 3 bases sitting between them. CDR1 is SNHLY, CDR2 FYNNEI, per germline.

This chain connects TRBV2 to TRBJ2-1; 12 positions match TRBD2. The V gene end was trimmed by 6 bases and the J gene end by 4 bases; junction bases not matched to a gene: 4. The CDR3 is 15 amino acids. Per germline, CDR1 SNHLY and CDR2 FYNNEI. DNA for the CDR3: TGTGCCAGCAGAACCGGACTAGCGGGATACAATGAGCAGTTCTTC. Encoded protein: CASRTGLAGYNEQFF.